This TCR beta chain was identified during a study of control samples from healthy donors and cancer patients. CDR1 is SGHDT and CDR2 is YYEEEE in the germline V gene. V gave up 0 bases and J gave up 4 bases, with 9 bases separating them. The CDR3 length is 14 residues. TCRdb keeps only in-frame clones here, not all; method: immunoSEQ multiplex PCR. The sample gives 150,000 to 200,000 clones, around 88% of which show up once; 1.5% to 2% is in the top ten. The chain combines TRBV5-6 with TRBJ2-3, with D unresolved. The specimen was blood. This TCR came from a man younger than 35 in good health. CDR3 region: CASSLDTLADTQYF. The DNA for the CDR3 is TGTGCCAGCAGCTTGGACACCTTGGCAGATACGCAGTATTTT.